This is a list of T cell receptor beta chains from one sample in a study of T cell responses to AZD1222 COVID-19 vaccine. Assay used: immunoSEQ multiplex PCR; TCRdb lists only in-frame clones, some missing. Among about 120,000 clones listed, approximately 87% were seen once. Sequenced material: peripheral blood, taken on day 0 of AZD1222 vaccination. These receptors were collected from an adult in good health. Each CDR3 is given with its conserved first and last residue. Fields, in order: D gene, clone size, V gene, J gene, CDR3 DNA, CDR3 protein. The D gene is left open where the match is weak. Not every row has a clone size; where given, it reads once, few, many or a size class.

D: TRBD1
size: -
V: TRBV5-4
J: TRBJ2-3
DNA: TGTGCCAGCAGCCTACCAAGACAGGGAGATACGCAGTATTTT
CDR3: CASSLPRQGDTQYF

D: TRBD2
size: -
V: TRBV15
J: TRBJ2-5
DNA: TGTGCCACCAGCAGAGATGGTACTAGCGGGTATAACCAAGAGACCCAGTACTTC
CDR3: CATSRDGTSGYNQETQYF

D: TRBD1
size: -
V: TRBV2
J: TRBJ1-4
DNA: TGTGCCAGCAGTAGAGACAGGGATAATGAAAAACTGTTTTTT
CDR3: CASSRDRDNEKLFF

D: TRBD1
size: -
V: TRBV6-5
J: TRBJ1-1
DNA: TGTGCCAGCAAAGAAGGGGGCATGAACACTGAAGCTTTCTTT
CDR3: CASKEGGMNTEAFF

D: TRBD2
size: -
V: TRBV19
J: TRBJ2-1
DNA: TGTGCCAGTAAAAATAGCGGGAGGGCCGAGTCCTACAATGAGCAGTTCTTC
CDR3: CASKNSGRAESYNEQFF

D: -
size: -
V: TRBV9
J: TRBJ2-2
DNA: TGTGCCAGCAGCGTAGGTCTAGGAGAGAACACCGGGGAGCTGTTTTTT
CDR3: CASSVGLGENTGELFF

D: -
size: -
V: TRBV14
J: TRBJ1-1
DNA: TGTGCCAGCAGCCACCGCGCCTCGAACACTGAAGCTTTCTTT
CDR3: CASSHRASNTEAFF

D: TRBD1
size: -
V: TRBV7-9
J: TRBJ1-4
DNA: TGTGCCAGCAGCCTCACAGGGGGCTTCGAGGAAAAACTGTTTTTT
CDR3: CASSLTGGFEEKLFF

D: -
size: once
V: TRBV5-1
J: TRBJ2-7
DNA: TGCGCCAGCAGCTTGGCCAGGGACGAGCAGTACTTC
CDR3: CASSLARDEQYF

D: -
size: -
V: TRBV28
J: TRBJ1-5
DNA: TGTGCCAGCAGTGTGGGGAGGGGGAATCAGCCCCAGCATTTT
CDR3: CASSVGRGNQPQHF

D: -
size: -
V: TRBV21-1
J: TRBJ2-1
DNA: TGTGCCAGCAGCAAAGAAGGGGGAGAGGCCTACAATGAGCAGTTCTTC
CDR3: CASSKEGGEAYNEQFF

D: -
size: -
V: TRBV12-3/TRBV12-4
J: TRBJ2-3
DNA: TGTGCCAGCAGTTTAGGCCCGGGAGATACGCAGTATTTT
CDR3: CASSLGPGDTQYF

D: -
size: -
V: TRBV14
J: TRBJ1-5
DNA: TGTGCCAGCAGCCAAGATGGGGGGAAAGGCAATCAGCCCCAGCATTTT
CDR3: CASSQDGGKGNQPQHF

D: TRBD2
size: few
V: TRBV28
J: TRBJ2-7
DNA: TGTGCCAGCAGTCCCCCCCCTAGCGGGACCTACGAGCAGTACTTC
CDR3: CASSPPPSGTYEQYF

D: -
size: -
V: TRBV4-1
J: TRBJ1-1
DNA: TGCGCCAGCAGTCAACAGAGGAACACTGAAGCTTTCTTT
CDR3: CASSQQRNTEAFF

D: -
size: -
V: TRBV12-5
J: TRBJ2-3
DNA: TGTGCTAGTGGTTTGCTGAAATCTCTAGATACGCAGTATTTT
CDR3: CASGLLKSLDTQYF

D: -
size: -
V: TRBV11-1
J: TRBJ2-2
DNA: TGTGCCAGCAGCTTGCTCCAGGGTGTCACCGGGGAGCTGTTTTTT
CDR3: CASSLLQGVTGELFF

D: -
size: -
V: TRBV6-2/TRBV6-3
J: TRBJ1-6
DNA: TGTGCCAGCAGTGATTCTCGGGAACCCCACTTT
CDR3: CASSDSREPHF

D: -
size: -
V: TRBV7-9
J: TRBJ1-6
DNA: TGTGCCAGCAGACGGGGTGGGGAGAATTCACCCCTCCACTTT
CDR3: CASRRGGENSPLHF

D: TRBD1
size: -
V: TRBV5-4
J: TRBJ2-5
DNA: TGTGCCAGCAGCCCGAACAGGGGCCTGGAGACCCAGTACTTC
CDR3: CASSPNRGLETQYF

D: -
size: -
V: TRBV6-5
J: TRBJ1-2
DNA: TGTGCCAGCACCATAATGGGGGTTACCAACTATGGCTACACCTTC
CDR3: CASTIMGVTNYGYTF

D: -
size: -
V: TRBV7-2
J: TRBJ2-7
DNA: TGTGCCAGCAGCCCCGGGGGACAGCTGTACGAGCAGTACTTC
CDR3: CASSPGGQLYEQYF

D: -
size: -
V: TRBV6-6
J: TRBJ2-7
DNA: TGTGCCAGCAGTTACTCGCCAGACTTCTACGAGCAGTACTTC
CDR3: CASSYSPDFYEQYF

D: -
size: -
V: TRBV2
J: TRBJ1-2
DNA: TGTGCCAGCAGTCGGACAGAAGTCTATGGCTACACCTTC
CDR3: CASSRTEVYGYTF

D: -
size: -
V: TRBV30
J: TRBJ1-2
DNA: TGTGCCTGGAGTGTAGGTGGACGGTATGGCTACACCTTC
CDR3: CAWSVGGRYGYTF

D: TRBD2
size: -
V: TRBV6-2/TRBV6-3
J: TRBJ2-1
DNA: TGTGCCAGCAGTTTTCCATCTAGCGGGAGGACCCCTTCCAATGAGCAGTTCTTC
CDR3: CASSFPSSGRTPSNEQFF

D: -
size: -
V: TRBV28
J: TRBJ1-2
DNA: TGTGCCAGCAGTTTATCGGGGAACTATGGCTACACCTTC
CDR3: CASSLSGNYGYTF

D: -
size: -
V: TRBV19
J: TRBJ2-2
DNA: TGTGCCAGTAGTACCCTACAGGGGAACACCGGGGAGCTGTTTTTT
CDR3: CASSTLQGNTGELFF

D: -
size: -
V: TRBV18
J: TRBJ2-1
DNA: TGTGCCAGCTCACATCTGCGGTTTTACAATGAGCAGTTCTTC
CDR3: CASSHLRFYNEQFF

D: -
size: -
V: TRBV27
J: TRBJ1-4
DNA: TGTGCCAGGGATTATAATGAAAAACTGTTTTTT
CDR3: CARDYNEKLFF

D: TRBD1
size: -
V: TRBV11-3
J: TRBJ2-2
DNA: TGTGCCAGCAGCCACCGGGACAGGGGCACCGGGGAGCTGTTTTTT
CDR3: CASSHRDRGTGELFF

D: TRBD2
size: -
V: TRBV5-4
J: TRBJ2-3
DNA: TGTGCCAGCAGCCCGGGACTAGCGGGAGTGGGAGATACGCAGTATTTT
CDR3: CASSPGLAGVGDTQYF

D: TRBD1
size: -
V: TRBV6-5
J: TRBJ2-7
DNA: TGTGCCAGCAGTTCCCTGACAGGGAGCTCCTACGAGCAGTACTTC
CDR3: CASSSLTGSSYEQYF

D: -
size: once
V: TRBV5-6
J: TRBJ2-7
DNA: TGTGCCAGCAGCTCGCTAGGTCGCTCCTACGAGCAGTACTTC
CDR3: CASSSLGRSYEQYF

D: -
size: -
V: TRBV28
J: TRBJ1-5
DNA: TGTGCCAGCAGTCCCGCTGGGAGAGCCTTAAGCAATCAGCCCCAGCATTTT
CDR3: CASSPAGRALSNQPQHF

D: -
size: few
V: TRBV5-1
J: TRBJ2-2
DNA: TGCGCCAGCAGCTTGGCCATTTCCGGGGAGCTGTTTTTT
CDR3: CASSLAISGELFF

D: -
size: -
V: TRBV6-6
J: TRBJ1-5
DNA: TGTGCCAGCAGCCACGATGGAATCCAGCCCCAGCATTTT
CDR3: CASSHDGIQPQHF

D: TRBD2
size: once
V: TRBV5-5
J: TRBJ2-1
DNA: TGTGCCAGCGGGAAAACTGGACTAGCGGGATCCGAGGAGTTCTTC
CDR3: CASGKTGLAGSEEFF

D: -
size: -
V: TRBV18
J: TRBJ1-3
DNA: TGTGCCAGCTCAGCAGAAGTCTCTGGAAACACCATATATTTT
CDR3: CASSAEVSGNTIYF

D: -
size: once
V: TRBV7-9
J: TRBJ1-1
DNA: TGTGCCAGCAGCTTAGGTGACCTCCCAGGCCCTGAAGCTTTCTTT
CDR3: CASSLGDLPGPEAFF

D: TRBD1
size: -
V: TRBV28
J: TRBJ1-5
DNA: TGTGCCAGCAGAGGGACAGGGCATAGCAATCAGCCCCAGCATTTT
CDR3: CASRGTGHSNQPQHF

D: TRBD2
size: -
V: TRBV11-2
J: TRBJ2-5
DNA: TGTGCCAGCAGCTTATATCCTAGCGGACAAGAGACCCAGTACTTC
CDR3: CASSLYPSGQETQYF

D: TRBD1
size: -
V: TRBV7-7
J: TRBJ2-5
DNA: TGTGCTAGCAGCCAACGGACAGGGGGCGGCGGGCAAGAGACCCAGTACTTC
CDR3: CASSQRTGGGGQETQYF

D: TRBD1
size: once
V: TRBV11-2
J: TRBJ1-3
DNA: TGTGCCAGCAGCTTTACTACAGGGGGCACTGGAAACACCATATATTTT
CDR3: CASSFTTGGTGNTIYF

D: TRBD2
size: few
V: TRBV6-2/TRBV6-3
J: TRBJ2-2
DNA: TGTGCCAGCAGTTACGAGGCGGGAGAGTTCACCGGGGAGCTGTTTTTT
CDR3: CASSYEAGEFTGELFF

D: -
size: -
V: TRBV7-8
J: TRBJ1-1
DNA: TGTGCCAGCAGCCGTGATCGGTTCACTGAAGCTTTCTTT
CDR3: CASSRDRFTEAFF

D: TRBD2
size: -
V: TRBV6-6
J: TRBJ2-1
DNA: TGTGCCAGCAGTTATACTAGCGGGTTTTCAAATGAGCAGTTCTTC
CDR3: CASSYTSGFSNEQFF

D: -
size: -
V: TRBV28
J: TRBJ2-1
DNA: TGTGCCAGCAGTTTAATTTACAATGAGCAGTTCTTC
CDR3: CASSLIYNEQFF

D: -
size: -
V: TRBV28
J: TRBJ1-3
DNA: TGTGCCAGCAGTTTCCGGGGACTTGGAAACACCATATATTTT
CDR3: CASSFRGLGNTIYF

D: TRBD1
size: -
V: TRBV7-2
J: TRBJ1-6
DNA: TGTGCCAGCAGCCTAGCGGGACAGGGGTATTCACCCCTCCACTTT
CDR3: CASSLAGQGYSPLHF

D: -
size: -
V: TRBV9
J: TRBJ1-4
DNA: TGTGCCAGCAGCGGGGTAGGGCCTAATGAAAAACTGTTTTTT
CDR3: CASSGVGPNEKLFF